Reported below is one T cell receptor (beta chain). What it binds is unknown. The record originates from a study of T cells in Graves' hyperthyroidism and ophthalmopathy. What was amplified from RNA transcripts were TCR beta CDR3 regions. HTBI primers drove first-round RT-PCR of the TCR CDR3. In TCRdb, the multiplex PCR reads were re-called with MiXCR into one record per CDR3 protein. The table lists under 550,000 distinct CDR3 sequences, approximately 15% of them singletons, with 5% to 6.5% in the top ten. Roughly 9.1 ml of fresh peripheral blood supplied the PBMCs. V trimming: 2 bases; J trimming: 4 bases; junction bases outside the gene matches: 6. The CDR3 has 16 residues. Study-level points and caveats: Ophthalmopathy was model-predicted a median about 6.9 months pre-onset. Stable hyperthyroidism was separated from ophthalmopathy by a model based on 13 V-J features.

This TCR was recovered from a young woman with Graves' hyperthyroidism. The chain combines TRBV12-3 or TRBV12-4 with TRBJ1-5; the match to TRBD1 covers 9 bases. Sequencing was carried out using blood. The CDR3 region is CASSLYRGHPNQPQHF. CDR3 nucleotides: TGTGCCAGCAGTTTATACAGGGGGCATCCGAATCAGCCCCAGCATTTT.